These T cell receptor beta chains were read from a single sample in a study of T cells in Graves' hyperthyroidism and ophthalmopathy. TCRdb recomputed calls from the multiplex PCR reads with MiXCR, one row per CDR3 protein. The data show some 770,000 distinct CDR3 sequences, roughly 15% seen once. Sequencing was done on a sample of blood. These receptors were obtained from a man younger than 30 with Graves' hyperthyroidism. CDR3s include the opening cysteine and the closing phenylalanine or tryptophan. The D gene is left open where the match is weak. Some rows mark clone size as missing; the rest say once, few, many or name a class of expanded clone.

v_call: TRBV12-3/TRBV12-4; j_call: TRBJ1-2; d_call: TRBD1; clone_size: many; cdr3_nt: TGTGCCAGCAGCCCGACAGGGAAGGGTCTCGCTAACTATGGCTACACCTTC; cdr3_aa: CASSPTGKGLANYGYTF
v_call: TRBV28; j_call: TRBJ1-1; d_call: -; clone_size: many; cdr3_nt: TGTGCCAGCAGTTTTGAGATCGTTAACACTGAAGCTTTCTTT; cdr3_aa: CASSFEIVNTEAFF
v_call: TRBV10-3; j_call: TRBJ1-5; d_call: TRBD1; clone_size: -; cdr3_nt: TGTGCCATCAACGACAGGGGGGGACAGCCCCAGCATTTT; cdr3_aa: CAINDRGGQPQHF
v_call: TRBV12-3/TRBV12-4; j_call: TRBJ2-5; d_call: TRBD1; clone_size: many; cdr3_nt: TGTGCCAGCAGTCTTACCTGGACAGGGGGCATGGAGACCCAGTACTTC; cdr3_aa: CASSLTWTGGMETQYF
v_call: TRBV27; j_call: TRBJ2-7; d_call: TRBD1; clone_size: few; cdr3_nt: TGTGCCAGCAGCAAAGACAGGGCTCTGATGCCCTACGAGCAGTACTTC; cdr3_aa: CASSKDRALMPYEQYF
v_call: TRBV2; j_call: TRBJ2-5; d_call: -; clone_size: many; cdr3_nt: TGTGCCAGCAGCCACCCCGACGGGACACCTCTTGTCGAGACCCAGTACTTC; cdr3_aa: CASSHPDGTPLVETQYF
v_call: TRBV6-5; j_call: TRBJ2-3; d_call: TRBD1; clone_size: -; cdr3_nt: TGTGCCAGCAGTTACCCAGGGACAGGGGCTACAGATACGCAGTATTTT; cdr3_aa: CASSYPGTGATDTQYF
v_call: TRBV7-9; j_call: TRBJ2-7; d_call: -; clone_size: many; cdr3_nt: TGTGCCAGCAGCTCAGTGGCAGTCGAGCAGTACTTC; cdr3_aa: CASSSVAVEQYF
v_call: TRBV27; j_call: TRBJ2-2; d_call: TRBD2; clone_size: -; cdr3_nt: TGTGCCAGCAGTTTTCGCCCGGGACTAGCGGGAGAGGACGGGGAGCTGTTTTTT; cdr3_aa: CASSFRPGLAGEDGELFF
v_call: TRBV20-1; j_call: TRBJ2-2; d_call: -; clone_size: few; cdr3_nt: TGCAGTGCTAGAGATCGCCGGGCAGGTCTCGCCGGGGAGCTGTTTTTT; cdr3_aa: CSARDRRAGLAGELFF
v_call: TRBV2; j_call: TRBJ2-7; d_call: -; clone_size: many; cdr3_nt: TGTGCCAGCAGTTTAGGCCGTGGCACCTACGAGCAGTACTTC; cdr3_aa: CASSLGRGTYEQYF
v_call: TRBV7-9; j_call: TRBJ2-7; d_call: TRBD2; clone_size: few; cdr3_nt: TGTGCCAGCAGCCCCTCGGTTCGGACTAGCCCCTACGAGCAGTACTTC; cdr3_aa: CASSPSVRTSPYEQYF
v_call: TRBV2; j_call: TRBJ2-3; d_call: TRBD1; clone_size: few; cdr3_nt: TGTGCCAGCAGTGAAAGGACAGGGGGTTCAGATACGCAGTATTTT; cdr3_aa: CASSERTGGSDTQYF
v_call: TRBV6-2/TRBV6-3; j_call: TRBJ2-3; d_call: -; clone_size: many; cdr3_nt: TGTGCCAGCAGCGGAGGAGGGCCGAATACGCAGTATTTT; cdr3_aa: CASSGGGPNTQYF
v_call: TRBV7-9; j_call: TRBJ2-7; d_call: TRBD1; clone_size: many; cdr3_nt: TGTGCCAGCAGCTCCCCCAGGGGACAGGCGGACGAGCAGTACTTC; cdr3_aa: CASSSPRGQADEQYF
v_call: TRBV11-3; j_call: TRBJ2-7; d_call: -; clone_size: many; cdr3_nt: TGTGCCAGCAGCCCCACGGGGCGCGGCGACGAGCAGTACTTC; cdr3_aa: CASSPTGRGDEQYF
v_call: TRBV20-1; j_call: TRBJ2-3; d_call: TRBD2; clone_size: many; cdr3_nt: TGCAGTGCCGCACCTGGGGCGGGAGGGCCGGTGGGCACAGATACGCAGTATTTT; cdr3_aa: CSAAPGAGGPVGTDTQYF
v_call: TRBV27; j_call: TRBJ1-5; d_call: -; clone_size: -; cdr3_nt: TGTGCCAGCAGCAATCCAGGGAATCAGCCCCAGCATTTT; cdr3_aa: CASSNPGNQPQHF
v_call: TRBV28; j_call: TRBJ2-7; d_call: TRBD1; clone_size: many; cdr3_nt: TGTGCCAGCAGTTACCTCGGGACAGGGATCTACGAGCAGTACTTC; cdr3_aa: CASSYLGTGIYEQYF
v_call: TRBV25-1; j_call: TRBJ2-3; d_call: -; clone_size: -; cdr3_nt: TGTGCCAGCAGTGAGTCACCCCTGGCCGATACGCAGTATTTT; cdr3_aa: CASSESPLADTQYF
v_call: TRBV28; j_call: TRBJ2-5; d_call: TRBD2; clone_size: many; cdr3_nt: TGTGCCAGCAGTTTATGGGCTAGCGGGCACCAAGAGACCCAGTACTTC; cdr3_aa: CASSLWASGHQETQYF
v_call: TRBV20-1; j_call: TRBJ2-3; d_call: TRBD1; clone_size: few; cdr3_nt: TGCAGTGCTAACCGGGACAGGATGGCAGATACGCAGTATTTT; cdr3_aa: CSANRDRMADTQYF
v_call: TRBV5-4; j_call: TRBJ2-3; d_call: -; clone_size: -; cdr3_nt: TGTGCCAGCAGCTTGGATGCCCGGGCGGAAACTAGCACAGATACGCAGTATTTT; cdr3_aa: CASSLDARAETSTDTQYF
v_call: TRBV12-3/TRBV12-4; j_call: TRBJ2-7; d_call: TRBD2; clone_size: -; cdr3_nt: TGTGCCAGCAGTGGAAGAGCGGGAGAGATCTACGAGCAGTACTTC; cdr3_aa: CASSGRAGEIYEQYF
v_call: TRBV6-5; j_call: TRBJ2-7; d_call: -; clone_size: -; cdr3_nt: TGTGCCAGCAGTTACTCGAAGGATAAGGGCGAGCAGTACTTC; cdr3_aa: CASSYSKDKGEQYF
v_call: TRBV7-3; j_call: TRBJ1-6; d_call: TRBD1; clone_size: few; cdr3_nt: TGTGCCAGCAGTCCGGGACAGCGTTTTACACCCCTCCACTTT; cdr3_aa: CASSPGQRFTPLHF
v_call: TRBV27; j_call: TRBJ2-1; d_call: -; clone_size: few; cdr3_nt: TGTGCCAGCAGTTTATGGACAGCCTCAGGGTCAAATGAGCAGTTCTTC; cdr3_aa: CASSLWTASGSNEQFF
v_call: TRBV7-9; j_call: TRBJ2-1; d_call: TRBD2; clone_size: many; cdr3_nt: TGTGCCAGCAGCTTAGCCCCCACTAGCGGGAGTGGCAATGAGCAGTTCTTC; cdr3_aa: CASSLAPTSGSGNEQFF
v_call: TRBV20-1; j_call: TRBJ1-4; d_call: -; clone_size: -; cdr3_nt: TGCAGTGCTAGGATTGCAACTAATGAAAAACTGTTTTTT; cdr3_aa: CSARIATNEKLFF
v_call: TRBV3-1; j_call: TRBJ2-7; d_call: TRBD1; clone_size: -; cdr3_nt: TGTGCCAGCAGCGTCTCCGGGACAGGGGGCCTCTACGAGCAGTACTTC; cdr3_aa: CASSVSGTGGLYEQYF
v_call: TRBV6-4; j_call: TRBJ1-1; d_call: -; clone_size: -; cdr3_nt: TGTGCCAGCAGTTTCCCCCGGGGTGTGGGAACTGAAGCTTTCTTT; cdr3_aa: CASSFPRGVGTEAFF
v_call: TRBV18; j_call: TRBJ2-1; d_call: -; clone_size: many; cdr3_nt: TGTGCCAGCTCACCGCAGGGGCCTCCCTACAATGAGCAGTTCTTC; cdr3_aa: CASSPQGPPYNEQFF